This TCR beta chain was sequenced during a study of cytomegalovirus exposure and HLA in healthy donors. Study results and caveats: Researchers reported that a few CMV-associated chains were confirmed in vitro as CMV antigen-specific. Available immune exposure information was restricted to CMV serostatus only.

This clone turned up a few times. Its antigen is as yet unknown. Primers for the PCR totalled 60 Vbeta and 13 Jbeta. Repertoires were generated with immunoSEQ multiplex PCR, while TCRdb's copy carries only in-frame clones and drops some. The data hold 190,000 or so clones, with roughly four fifths observed a single time. Germline V gene data show CDR1 as SGHDT and CDR2 as YYEEEE. The CDR3 extends over 14 amino acids. V lost 0 bases to trimming and J lost 5 bases, with 12 bases between them. The sequenced sample was PBMCs. The chain uses TRBV5-6 and TRBJ2-7; a weak D match, TRBD1 (6 bases). The clonotype comes from a woman aged 50 to 65 in good health and CMV-seropositive. CDR3 in amino acids: CASSLVSGVNEQYF. CDR3 sequence (DNA): TGTGCCAGCAGCTTGGTATCAGGGGTAAACGAGCAGTACTTC.